Listed below are T cell receptor beta chains from one sample, sequenced in a study of cytomegalovirus exposure and HLA in healthy donors. This table comes from immunoSEQ multiplex PCR, and its TCRdb copy is limited to in-frame clones, with some not included. The sample holds some 180,000 clones, about 89% seen once. The sample consisted of PBMCs. These receptors all come from a man younger than 45 in good health and CMV-seropositive. CDR3s include the opening cysteine and the closing phenylalanine or tryptophan. Fields, in order: J gene, V gene, D gene, clone size, CDR3 protein, CDR3 DNA. The D gene is left open where the match is weak. Size values are once, few and many counts, or a class for expanded clones, and some rows have none.

J gene: TRBJ2-3; V gene: TRBV28; D gene: TRBD2; clone size: .; CDR3 protein: CASNPTSGRASDTQYF; CDR3 DNA: TGTGCCAGCAACCCTACTAGCGGGAGGGCCTCAGATACGCAGTATTTT
J gene: TRBJ1-1; V gene: TRBV18; D gene: .; clone size: .; CDR3 protein: CASSPLQDTEAFF; CDR3 DNA: TGTGCCAGCTCACCATTGCAGGACACTGAAGCTTTCTTT
J gene: TRBJ2-7; V gene: TRBV5-1; D gene: TRBD1; clone size: .; CDR3 protein: CASSLSGGYEQYF; CDR3 DNA: TGCGCCAGCAGCTTGTCAGGGGGCTACGAGCAGTACTTC
J gene: TRBJ2-7; V gene: TRBV10-3; D gene: .; clone size: .; CDR3 protein: CAISDQQGYEQYF; CDR3 DNA: TGTGCCATCAGTGACCAACAGGGCTACGAGCAGTACTTC
J gene: TRBJ2-1; V gene: TRBV15; D gene: TRBD2; clone size: .; CDR3 protein: CATSSGTSGRYEQFF; CDR3 DNA: TGTGCCACCAGCAGTGGGACTAGCGGGAGGTATGAGCAGTTCTTC
J gene: TRBJ2-1; V gene: TRBV9; D gene: .; clone size: many; CDR3 protein: CASSVGAGPPGANNEQFF; CDR3 DNA: TGTGCCAGCAGCGTTGGGGCAGGGCCGCCGGGGGCCAACAATGAGCAGTTCTTC
J gene: TRBJ2-2; V gene: TRBV11-2; D gene: TRBD2; clone size: .; CDR3 protein: CARGDSGRAPGELFF; CDR3 DNA: TGTGCCAGGGGGGATAGCGGGAGGGCCCCCGGGGAGCTGTTTTTT
J gene: TRBJ2-7; V gene: TRBV28; D gene: TRBD2; clone size: .; CDR3 protein: CASSLHRGLAGGYSYF; CDR3 DNA: TGTGCCAGCAGTTTACACCGGGGACTAGCGGGAGGCTACTCGTACTTC
J gene: TRBJ2-7; V gene: TRBV7-6; D gene: .; clone size: few; CDR3 protein: CASSLRRGLDEQYF; CDR3 DNA: TGTGCCAGCAGCTTAAGGAGGGGGCTGGACGAGCAGTACTTC
J gene: TRBJ2-7; V gene: TRBV7-9; D gene: .; clone size: .; CDR3 protein: CASSLLSGEQYF; CDR3 DNA: TGTGCCAGCAGCTTATTGTCGGGCGAGCAGTACTTC
J gene: TRBJ2-7; V gene: TRBV6-1; D gene: TRBD1; clone size: .; CDR3 protein: CASTGTGSYEQYF; CDR3 DNA: TGTGCCAGCACCGGGACAGGGTCCTACGAGCAGTACTTC
J gene: TRBJ2-3; V gene: TRBV5-1; D gene: .; clone size: .; CDR3 protein: CASSLARGRSDTQYF; CDR3 DNA: TGCGCCAGCAGCTTGGCTCGGGGGCGATCAGATACGCAGTATTTT
J gene: TRBJ2-1; V gene: TRBV7-2; D gene: TRBD1; clone size: .; CDR3 protein: CASSLGQGVGEQFF; CDR3 DNA: TGTGCCAGCAGCTTAGGGCAGGGGGTCGGTGAGCAGTTCTTC
J gene: TRBJ1-3; V gene: TRBV4-3; D gene: TRBD1; clone size: .; CDR3 protein: CASSLRTGDSGNTIYF; CDR3 DNA: TGCGCCAGCAGCCTTAGGACAGGCGACTCTGGAAACACCATATATTTT
J gene: TRBJ1-5; V gene: TRBV5-6; D gene: .; clone size: .; CDR3 protein: CASSLLNQPQHF; CDR3 DNA: TGTGCCAGCAGCCTATTAAATCAGCCCCAGCATTTT
J gene: TRBJ1-5; V gene: TRBV7-9; D gene: .; clone size: .; CDR3 protein: CASSLDPGQPQHF; CDR3 DNA: TGTGCCAGCAGCTTGGACCCCGGACAGCCCCAGCATTTT
J gene: TRBJ2-7; V gene: TRBV5-6; D gene: .; clone size: .; CDR3 protein: CASSLVTAYEQYF; CDR3 DNA: TGTGCCAGCAGCTTGGTTACAGCCTACGAGCAGTACTTC
J gene: TRBJ1-1; V gene: TRBV4-1; D gene: TRBD1; clone size: .; CDR3 protein: CASRQGTGRRSSDTEAFF; CDR3 DNA: TGCGCCAGCAGACAGGGGACAGGGAGGCGTTCTTCGGACACTGAAGCTTTCTTT
J gene: TRBJ2-4; V gene: TRBV28; D gene: .; clone size: .; CDR3 protein: CATLEEAKNIQYF; CDR3 DNA: TGCGCAACACTAGAGGAGGCCAAAAACATTCAGTACTTC
J gene: TRBJ2-7; V gene: TRBV28; D gene: .; clone size: .; CDR3 protein: CASSFRGAGNEQYF; CDR3 DNA: TGTGCCAGCAGTTTTCGAGGGGCTGGGAACGAGCAGTACTTC
J gene: TRBJ1-2; V gene: TRBV19; D gene: TRBD1; clone size: .; CDR3 protein: CASTTRDRGLQGYTF; CDR3 DNA: TGTGCCAGTACTACCCGGGACAGGGGGCTGCAAGGCTACACCTTC
J gene: TRBJ2-7; V gene: TRBV2; D gene: TRBD1; clone size: .; CDR3 protein: CAITDRDRWYEQYF; CDR3 DNA: TGTGCCATCACGGACCGGGACAGATGGTACGAGCAGTACTTC
J gene: TRBJ1-3; V gene: TRBV7-2; D gene: .; clone size: .; CDR3 protein: CASSLADGTFENTIYF; CDR3 DNA: TGTGCCAGCAGCTTAGCGGACGGGACGTTTGAAAACACCATATATTTT
J gene: TRBJ1-5; V gene: TRBV15; D gene: .; clone size: .; CDR3 protein: CATSRELRGSQPQHF; CDR3 DNA: TGTGCCACCAGCAGAGAGCTGAGAGGCAGTCAGCCCCAGCATTTT
J gene: TRBJ1-5; V gene: TRBV28; D gene: .; clone size: .; CDR3 protein: CASTGPYSNQPQHF; CDR3 DNA: TGTGCCAGCACGGGACCTTATAGCAATCAGCCCCAGCATTTT
J gene: TRBJ2-7; V gene: TRBV6-5; D gene: .; clone size: few; CDR3 protein: CASSYSGSTGEQYF; CDR3 DNA: TGTGCCAGCAGTTACTCTGGAAGTACGGGCGAGCAGTACTTC